Below are 12 T cell receptor beta chains sequenced from a single sample in a study of blood T cell repertoires in COVID-19. The protocol was immunoSEQ multiplex PCR, while the TCRdb copy is restricted to in-frame clones and leaves out a portion. The data hold about 230,000 clones, with around 89% observed a single time. The sequencing sample was made of PBMCs or T cells enriched from blood (not recorded which). All receptors derive from a middle-aged woman with acute COVID-19.

V usage is TRBV19 and J usage is TRBJ1-5; D remains ambiguous. The CDR3 is made up of 14 amino acids. Germline V gene data show CDR1 as LNHDA and CDR2 as SQIVND (reference sequence). The V and J ends lost 3 bases and 7 bases respectively, with 13 bases between them. CDR3 region: CASSIELSRQPQHF. For the CDR3, the DNA is TGTGCCAGTAGTATCGAGCTGTCGAGACAGCCCCAGCATTTT.

The V and J genes are TRBV10-1 and TRBJ2-3; 8 positions match TRBD1. Germline CDR1 is WNHNN and CDR2 is SYGVQD (reference sequence). The junction had 5 bases not matched to a gene; V was cut back by 5 bases and J by 4 bases. The CDR3 runs 14 residues. DNA of the CDR3: TGCGCCAGCAGTCCGACAGGGGCTCCAGATACGCAGTATTTT. Amino acid sequence: CASSPTGAPDTQYF.

The chain employs TRBV18 and TRBJ1-5; 8 bases map to TRBD1. The CDR3 runs to 13 residues. The germline V gene has CDR1 KGHSH and CDR2 LQKENI. The ends lost 4 bases at V and 15 bases at J; junction bases unmatched: 11. CDR3 in amino acids: CASSQLRDRSRHF. CDR3 DNA sequence: TGTGCCAGCTCACAACTCCGGGACAGGAGTCGGCATTTT.

The chain combines TRBV3-1 (or the pseudogene TRBV3-2) with TRBJ2-7; weak D call: TRBD2 (5 bases). The V end lost 0 bases, the J end lost 2 bases, and 8 bases lay between the germline ends. Germline V lookup: CDR1 LGHDT, CDR2 YNNKEL (reference sequence). The CDR3 extends over 14 amino acids. DNA of the CDR3: TGTGCCAGCAGCCAAGATTTGAGGGCCTACGAGCAGTACGTC. It is translated as CASSQDLRAYEQYV.

The chain couples TRBV11-2 to TRBJ2-7; 11 bases match TRBD2. CDR1 and CDR2 (germline): SGHAT, FQNNGV. The CDR3 has 15 residues. Losses at the gene ends were 3 bases for V and 8 bases for J; bases not matched to a gene: 9. CDR3 protein: CASSFPSGGFRKQYF. In nucleotides, the CDR3 is TGTGCCAGCAGCTTTCCTAGCGGGGGGTTTAGGAAGCAGTACTTC.

This clone was counted a single time. The chain combines TRBV29-1 with TRBJ1-1; no firm D call. The CDR3 sequence is 12 residues long. The germline V and J ends were trimmed by 4 bases and 2 bases, with 8 bases remaining between them. Germline CDR1 reads SQVTM; CDR2 reads ANQGSEA. The CDR3 bases are TGCAGCGTTGTAGGAGGAAACACTGAAGCTTTCTTT. It yields the protein CSVVGGNTEAFF.

The rearrangement joins TRBV10-1 to TRBJ1-2; TRBD1 matches at 12 bases. CDR1 and CDR2 (germline): WNHNN, SYGVQD (reference sequence). This CDR3 has 13 residues. With V trimmed by 0 bases and J by 13 bases, 3 bases remained unmatched. For the CDR3, the DNA is TGCGCCAGCAGTGAGTCCGGGACAGGGGGCCTCACCTTC. Its protein is CASSESGTGGLTF.

This clone has a single count. CDR3 coding DNA: TGTGCCAGCAGTTTAGCCGGGGGAGGGACCCAGTACTTC. Translating gives CASSLAGGGTQYF. The chain couples TRBV12-3 or TRBV12-4 to TRBJ2-5; TRBD2 might be the D (6 bases). The CDR3 is 13 amino acids. Between the trimmed V and J ends, which lost 0 bases and 7 bases, there was a span of 9 bases.

V usage is TRBV19 and J usage is TRBJ2-7; 7 positions agree with TRBD2. The CDR3 covers 16 residues. V trimming: 10 bases; J trimming: 0 bases; junction bases outside the gene matches: 15. Germline V CDR1 and CDR2: LNHDA, SQIVND (reference sequence). CDR3 region: CATHLGGNLSSYEQYV. The CDR3 region has the DNA TGTGCCACCCACCTGGGGGGGAACCTGAGCTCCTACGAGCAGTACGTC.

This clone showed up just a few times. The chain uses TRBV11-2 and TRBJ1-2; D remains ambiguous. There are 13 residues in the CDR3. Germline-derived CDR1 and CDR2 are SGHAT and FQNNGV. V was pared by 3 bases and J by 0 bases, with 5 bases between. The CDR3 sequence is CASSFRTNYGYTF. The DNA of the CDR3 is TGTGCCAGCAGCTTCAGGACTAACTATGGCTACACCTTC.

This clone was seen just once. The chain couples TRBV6-2 or TRBV6-3 to TRBJ1-1, with D maybe TRBD1 (5 bases). Germline CDR1 reads MNHEY; CDR2 reads SVGEGT. Trimming cost V 2 bases and J 4 bases, with 17 bases left between them. The CDR3 has 16 amino acids. The CDR3 reads CASSYPGGRGGTEAFF. As DNA, the CDR3 is TGTGCCAGCAGTTACCCGGGTGGCCGGGGGGGCACTGAAGCTTTCTTT.

The rearrangement uses TRBV4-2 and TRBJ1-4; 9 nucleotides match TRBD1. The V segment lost 0 bases and the J segment 4 bases; nucleotides outside the gene matches: 0. CDR1 and CDR2 from the germline V gene are LGHNA and YNFKEQ. The CDR3 contains 15 residues. In nucleotides, the CDR3 is TGTGCCAGCAGCCAAGAGGGACAGGGTAATGAAAAACTGTTTTTT. Protein product: CASSQEGQGNEKLFF.